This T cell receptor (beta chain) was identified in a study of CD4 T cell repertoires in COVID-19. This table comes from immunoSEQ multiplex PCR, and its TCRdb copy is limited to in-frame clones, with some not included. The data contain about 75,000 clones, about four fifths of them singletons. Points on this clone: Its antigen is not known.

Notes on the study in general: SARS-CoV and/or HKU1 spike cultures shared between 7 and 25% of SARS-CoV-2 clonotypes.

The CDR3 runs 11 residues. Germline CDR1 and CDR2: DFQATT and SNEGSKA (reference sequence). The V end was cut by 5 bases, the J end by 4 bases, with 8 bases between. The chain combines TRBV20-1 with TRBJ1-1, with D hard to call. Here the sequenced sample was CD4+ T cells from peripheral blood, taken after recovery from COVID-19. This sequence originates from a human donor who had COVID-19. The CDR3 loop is CSASPSTEAFF. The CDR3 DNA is TGCAGTGCTTCACCGAGCACTGAAGCTTTCTTT.